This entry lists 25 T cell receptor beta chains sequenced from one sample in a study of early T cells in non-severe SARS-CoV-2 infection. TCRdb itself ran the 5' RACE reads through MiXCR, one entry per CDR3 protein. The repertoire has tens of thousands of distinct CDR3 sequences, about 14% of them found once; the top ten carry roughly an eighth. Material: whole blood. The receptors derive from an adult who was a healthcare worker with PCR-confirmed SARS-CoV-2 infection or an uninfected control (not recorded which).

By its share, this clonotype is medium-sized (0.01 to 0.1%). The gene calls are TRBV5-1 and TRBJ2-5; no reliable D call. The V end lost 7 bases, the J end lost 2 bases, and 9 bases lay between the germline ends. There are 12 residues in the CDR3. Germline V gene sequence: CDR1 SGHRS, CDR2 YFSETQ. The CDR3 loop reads CASRLGQETQYF. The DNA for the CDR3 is TGCGCCAGCCGTCTCGGTCAAGAGACCCAGTACTTC.

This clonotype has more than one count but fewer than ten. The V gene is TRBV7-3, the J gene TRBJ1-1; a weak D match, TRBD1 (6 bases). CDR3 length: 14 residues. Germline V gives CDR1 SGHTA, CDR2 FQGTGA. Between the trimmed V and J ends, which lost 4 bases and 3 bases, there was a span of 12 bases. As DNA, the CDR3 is TGTGCCAGCAGCTCCACAGGGCGGCACACTGAAGCTTTCTTT. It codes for CASSSTGRHTEAFF. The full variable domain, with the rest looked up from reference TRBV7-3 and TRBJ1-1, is GAGVSQTPSNKVTEKGKYVELRCDPISGHTALYWYRQSLGQGPEFLIYFQGTGAADDSGLPNDRFFAVRPEGSVSTLKIQRTERGDSAVYLCASSSTGRHTEAFFGQGTRLTVV.

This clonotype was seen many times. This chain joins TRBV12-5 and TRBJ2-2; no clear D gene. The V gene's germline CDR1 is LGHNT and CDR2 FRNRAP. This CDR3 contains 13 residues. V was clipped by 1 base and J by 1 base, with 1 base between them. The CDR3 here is CASGLENTGELFF. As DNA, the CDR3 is TGTGCTAGTGGTTTGGAGAACACCGGGGAGCTGTTTTTT.

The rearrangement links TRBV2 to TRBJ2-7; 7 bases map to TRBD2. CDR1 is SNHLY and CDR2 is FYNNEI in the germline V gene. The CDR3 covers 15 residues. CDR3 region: CVSLPPSGSSYEQYF. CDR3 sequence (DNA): TGTGTTTCCCTGCCCCCTAGCGGAAGCTCCTACGAGCAGTACTTC.

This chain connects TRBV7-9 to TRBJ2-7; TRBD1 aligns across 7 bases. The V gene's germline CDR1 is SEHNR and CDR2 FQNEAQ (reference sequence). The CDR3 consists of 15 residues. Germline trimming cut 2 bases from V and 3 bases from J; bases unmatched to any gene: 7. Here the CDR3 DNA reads TGTGCCAGCAGCTTACCGGGGCAGGGGGACTACGAGCAGTACTTC. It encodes CASSLPGQGDYEQYF.

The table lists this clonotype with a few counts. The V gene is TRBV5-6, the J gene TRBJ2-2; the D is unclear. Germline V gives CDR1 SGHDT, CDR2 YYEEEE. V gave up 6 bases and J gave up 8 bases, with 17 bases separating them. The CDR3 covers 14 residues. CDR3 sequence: CASKGPLTGGELFF. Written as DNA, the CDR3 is TGTGCCAGCAAAGGACCACTAACTGGGGGGGAGCTGTTTTTT.

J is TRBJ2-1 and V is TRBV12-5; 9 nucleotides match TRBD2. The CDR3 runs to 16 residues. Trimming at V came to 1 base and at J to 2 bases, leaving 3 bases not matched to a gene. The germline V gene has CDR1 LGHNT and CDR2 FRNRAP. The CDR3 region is CASGLGIAGAYNEQFF. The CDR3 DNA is TGTGCTAGTGGTTTGGGGATAGCGGGGGCCTACAATGAGCAGTTCTTC.

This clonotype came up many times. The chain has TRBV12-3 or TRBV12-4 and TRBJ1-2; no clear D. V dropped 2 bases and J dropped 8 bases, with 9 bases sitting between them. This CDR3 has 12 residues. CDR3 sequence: CASSLLQLGYTF. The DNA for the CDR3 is TGTGCCAGCAGTTTATTGCAGTTAGGCTACACCTTC.

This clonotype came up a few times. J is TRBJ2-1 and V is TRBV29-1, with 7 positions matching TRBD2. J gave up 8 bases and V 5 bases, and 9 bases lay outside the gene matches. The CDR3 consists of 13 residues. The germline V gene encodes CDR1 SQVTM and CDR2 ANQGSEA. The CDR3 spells CSVFGGRSYEQFF. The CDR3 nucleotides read TGCAGCGTTTTTGGCGGGAGAAGCTATGAGCAGTTCTTC.

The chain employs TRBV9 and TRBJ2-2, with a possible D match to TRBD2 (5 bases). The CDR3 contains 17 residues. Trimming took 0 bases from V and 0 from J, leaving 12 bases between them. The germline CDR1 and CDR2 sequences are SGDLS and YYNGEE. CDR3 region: CASSVDGTLANTGELFF. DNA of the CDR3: TGTGCCAGCAGCGTAGACGGAACACTAGCGAACACCGGGGAGCTGTTTTTT.

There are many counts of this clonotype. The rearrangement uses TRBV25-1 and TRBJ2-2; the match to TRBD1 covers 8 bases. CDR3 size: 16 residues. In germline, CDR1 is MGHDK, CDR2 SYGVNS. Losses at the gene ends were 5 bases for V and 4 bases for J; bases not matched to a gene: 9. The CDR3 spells CASSISRGRVTGELFF. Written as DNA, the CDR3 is TGTGCCAGCAGTATATCCAGGGGGCGGGTCACCGGGGAGCTGTTTTTT.

The CDR3 coding sequence is TGTGCCAGCACCTCCCGGGGGGCGACTGAGCAGTACTTC. Translated: CASTSRGATEQYF. The chain recombines TRBV28 with TRBJ2-7, with a weak D call TRBD2 (7 bases). The V gene lost 7 bases and the J gene lost 7 bases, with 17 bases spanning the gap. This CDR3 region has 13 residues. Germline V gene data show CDR1 as MDHEN and CDR2 as SYDVKM.

For the CDR3, the DNA is TGTGCCAGCTCACCAGGGATAGGGCCAGATACGCAGTATTTT. It is translated as CASSPGIGPDTQYF. The chain recombines TRBV18 with TRBJ2-3; no definite D call. Germline CDR1 KGHSH, CDR2 LQKENI. The V gene lost 2 bases and the J gene lost 4 bases, with 10 bases spanning the gap. The CDR3 covers 14 residues.

The CDR3 sequence: CASSQDRGYEQYF. The CDR3 DNA is TGTGCCAGCAGCCAAGACAGGGGCTACGAGCAGTACTTC. This chain joins TRBV3-1 and TRBJ2-7; tentatively, D is TRBD1 (6 bases). The germline V and J ends were trimmed by 0 bases and 3 bases, with 6 bases remaining between them. Germline V gene sequence: CDR1 LGHDT, CDR2 YNNKEL (reference sequence). The CDR3 runs to 13 residues.

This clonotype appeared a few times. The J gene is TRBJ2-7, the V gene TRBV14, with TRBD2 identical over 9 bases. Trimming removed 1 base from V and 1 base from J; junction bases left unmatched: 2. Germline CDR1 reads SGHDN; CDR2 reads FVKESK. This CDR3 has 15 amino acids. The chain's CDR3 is CASSQGLAVSYEQYF. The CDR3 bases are TGTGCCAGCAGCCAAGGACTAGCGGTATCCTACGAGCAGTACTTC.

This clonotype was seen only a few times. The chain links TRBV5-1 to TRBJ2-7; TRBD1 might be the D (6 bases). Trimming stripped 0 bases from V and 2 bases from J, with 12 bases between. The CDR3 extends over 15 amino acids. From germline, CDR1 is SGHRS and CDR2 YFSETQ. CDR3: CASSLAGTSTYEQYF. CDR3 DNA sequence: TGCGCCAGCAGCTTGGCCGGGACAAGCACCTACGAGCAGTACTTC.

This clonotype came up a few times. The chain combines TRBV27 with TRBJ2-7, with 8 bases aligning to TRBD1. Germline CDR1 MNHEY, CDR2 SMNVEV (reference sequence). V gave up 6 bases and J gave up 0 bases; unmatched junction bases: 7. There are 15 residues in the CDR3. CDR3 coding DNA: TGTGCCAGCAGCCCAGGAGGGACAGGCTCCTACGAGCAGTACTTC. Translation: CASSPGGTGSYEQYF.

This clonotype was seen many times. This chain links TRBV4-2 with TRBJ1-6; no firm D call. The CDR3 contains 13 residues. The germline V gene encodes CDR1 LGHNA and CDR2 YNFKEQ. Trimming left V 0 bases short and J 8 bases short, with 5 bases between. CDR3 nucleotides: TGTGCCAGCAGCCAAGATTGGGATTCACCCCTCCACTTT. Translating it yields CASSQDWDSPLHF.

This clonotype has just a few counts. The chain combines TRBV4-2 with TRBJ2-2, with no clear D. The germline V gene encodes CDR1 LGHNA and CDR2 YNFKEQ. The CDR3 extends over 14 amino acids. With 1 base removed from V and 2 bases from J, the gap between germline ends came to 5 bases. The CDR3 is CASSQVGNTGELFF. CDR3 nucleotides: TGTGCCAGCAGCCAAGTCGGTAACACCGGGGAGCTGTTTTTT.

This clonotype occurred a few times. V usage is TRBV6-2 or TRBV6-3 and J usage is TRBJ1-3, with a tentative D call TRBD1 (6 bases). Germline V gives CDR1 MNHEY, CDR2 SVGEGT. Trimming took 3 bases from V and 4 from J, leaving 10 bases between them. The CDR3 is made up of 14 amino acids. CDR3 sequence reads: CASSYGTSGNTIYF. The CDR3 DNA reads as TGTGCCAGCAGTTATGGGACATCGGGAAACACCATATATTTT.

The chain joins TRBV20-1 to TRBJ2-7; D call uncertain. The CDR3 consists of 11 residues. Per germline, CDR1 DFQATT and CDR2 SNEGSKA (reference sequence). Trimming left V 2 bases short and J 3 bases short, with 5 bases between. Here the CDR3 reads CSARQIYEQYF. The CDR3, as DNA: TGCAGTGCTAGACAGATCTACGAGCAGTACTTC.

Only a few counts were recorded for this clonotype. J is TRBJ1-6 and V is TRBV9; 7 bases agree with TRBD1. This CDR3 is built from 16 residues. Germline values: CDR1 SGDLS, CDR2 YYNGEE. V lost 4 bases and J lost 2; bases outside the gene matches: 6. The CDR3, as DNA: TGTGCCAGCAGCCCCGGACAGGCCACCTATAATTCACCCCTCCACTTT. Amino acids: CASSPGQATYNSPLHF.

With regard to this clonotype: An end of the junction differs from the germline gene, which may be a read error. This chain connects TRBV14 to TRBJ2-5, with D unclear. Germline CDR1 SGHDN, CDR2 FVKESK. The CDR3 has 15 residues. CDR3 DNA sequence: TGTGCCAGCAGCCAAGACGGCCCAGCCCAAGGGACCCAGTACTTC. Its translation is CASSQDGPAQGTQYF. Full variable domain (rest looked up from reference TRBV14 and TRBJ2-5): EAGVTQFPSHSVIEKGQTVTLRCDPISGHDNLYWYRRVMGKEIKFLLHFVKESKQDESGMPNNRFLAERTGGTYSTLKVQPAELEDSGVYFCASSQDGPAQGTQYFGPGTRLLVL.

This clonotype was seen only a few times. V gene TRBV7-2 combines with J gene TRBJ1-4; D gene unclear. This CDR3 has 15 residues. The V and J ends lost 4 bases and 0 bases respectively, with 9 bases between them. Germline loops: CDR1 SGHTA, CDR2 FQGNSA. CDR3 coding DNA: TGTGCCAGCAGCTCACTCGGCGCAACTAATGAAAAACTGTTTTTT. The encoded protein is CASSSLGATNEKLFF.

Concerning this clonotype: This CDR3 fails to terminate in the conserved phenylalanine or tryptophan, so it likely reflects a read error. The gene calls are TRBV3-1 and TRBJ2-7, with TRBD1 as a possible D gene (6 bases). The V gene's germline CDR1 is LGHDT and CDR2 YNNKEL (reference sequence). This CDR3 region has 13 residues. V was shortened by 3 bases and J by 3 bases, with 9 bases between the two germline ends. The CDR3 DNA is TGTGCCAGCAGCCACAACAGGGACTACGAGCAGTACCTC. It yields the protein CASSHNRDYEQYL.